The 19 T cell receptor beta chains in this list originate from one sample, sequenced in a study of shared clonotypes between healthy human individuals. Repertoires were generated with immunoSEQ multiplex PCR, while TCRdb's copy carries only in-frame clones and drops some. The repertoire has about 490,000 clones, 70% to 80% of them found once; the top ten carry around 13%. Material: PBMCs. These receptors all come from a woman between 40 and 50 years old in good health. Some clones in this sample may be carry-over from other donors' samples.

CDR3 bases: TGTGCCAGCTCACCACGAACAGGGGCAAGGGACGAGCAGTACTTC. Translation: CASSPRTGARDEQYF. V is TRBV18 and J is TRBJ2-7, with 7 bases identical to TRBD1. Germline V gene lookup returns CDR1 KGHSH and CDR2 LQKENI. Trimming at V came to 1 base and at J to 5 bases, leaving 8 bases not matched to a gene. CDR3 length: 15 residues.

The chain has TRBV15 and TRBJ2-2, with TRBD1 identical over 12 bases. Germline-derived CDR1 and CDR2 are LNHNV and YYDKDF (reference sequence). The CDR3 is made up of 15 amino acids. J was trimmed by 4 bases and V by 6 bases; bases with no gene match: 3. The CDR3 here is CATSRDRGRTGELFF. CDR3 in DNA: TGTGCCACCAGTAGGGACAGGGGGCGCACCGGGGAGCTGTTTTTT.

The genes are TRBV4-2 and TRBJ1-4; D is uncertain. Trimming shortened V by 0 bases and J by 0 bases, and 11 bases separated the two germline ends. This CDR3 has 17 residues. The germline CDR1 and CDR2 sequences are LGHNA and YNFKEQ. CDR3 loop: CASSQEARNPTNEKLFF. The CDR3 DNA is TGTGCCAGCAGCCAAGAGGCCAGAAACCCAACTAATGAAAAACTGTTTTTT.

The sample holds many counts of this clone. The chain combines TRBV15 with TRBJ1-6; D is uncertain. V was shortened by 7 bases and J by 6 bases, with 13 bases between the two germline ends. Germline V gene lookup returns CDR1 LNHNV and CDR2 YYDKDF (reference sequence). CDR3 size: 14 residues. CDR3 coding DNA: TGTGCCACCAAGGGAGTAGAGCTTAATTCACCCCTCCACTTT. It specifies CATKGVELNSPLHF.

This chain links TRBV6-1 with TRBJ2-7, with D uncertain. This CDR3 is built from 13 residues. The germline CDR1 and CDR2 sequences are MNHNS and SASEGT. The V end was cut by 2 bases, the J end by 3 bases, with 8 bases between. The CDR3, as DNA: TGTGCCAGCAGTGAATTATTCAGCTACGAGCAGTACTTC. Translated: CASSELFSYEQYF.

V is TRBV10-3 and J is TRBJ2-5; D not resolved. The germline V gene has CDR1 ENHRY and CDR2 SYGVKD. CDR3 size: 12 residues. Trimming removed 0 bases from V and 9 bases from J, with 8 bases in between. CDR3 sequence reads: CAISESMGSQYF. DNA for the CDR3: TGTGCCATCAGTGAGTCGATGGGGTCCCAGTACTTC.

CDR3 loop: CASRTSYEQYF. CDR3 nucleotide sequence: TGTGCCAGCAGGACCTCCTACGAGCAGTACTTC. V is TRBV27 and J is TRBJ2-7; D uncertain. V was pared by 6 bases and J by 0 bases, with 3 bases between. The CDR3 is 11 amino acids. Germline V gene data show CDR1 as MNHEY and CDR2 as SMNVEV (reference sequence).

The chain links TRBV28 to TRBJ1-1; D might be TRBD1 (5 bases). The germline gives CDR1 MDHEN, CDR2 SYDVKM. The V end was cut by 7 bases, the J end by 0 bases, with 12 bases between. The CDR3 is 14 amino acids. This chain's CDR3 is CASNRPPMNTEAFF. In nucleotides, the CDR3 is TGTGCCAGCAACAGGCCGCCTATGAACACTGAAGCTTTCTTT. Filled out from reference TRBV28 and TRBJ1-1, the complete variable domain reads DVKVTQSSRYLVKRTGEKVFLECVQDMDHENMFWYRQDPGLGLRLIYFSYDVKMKEKGDIPEGYSVSREKKERFSLILESASTNQTSMYLCASNRPPMNTEAFFGQGTRLTVV.

This clone showed up just once. This chain uses TRBV13 with TRBJ2-7, with D perhaps matching TRBD1 (5 bases). Germline loops: CDR1 PRHDT, CDR2 FYEKMQ (reference sequence). The length of the CDR3 is 19 residues. The V end was cut by 1 base, the J end by 3 bases, with 25 bases between. The CDR3 here is CASSLVSRGLSITNYEQYF. The CDR3, as DNA: TGTGCCAGCAGCTTAGTGTCAAGGGGTTTAAGCATAACGAACTACGAGCAGTACTTC.

This rearrangement joins TRBV20-1 to TRBJ2-7, with D uncertain. The germline gives CDR1 DFQATT, CDR2 SNEGSKA (reference sequence). The V end lost 3 bases, the J end lost 2 bases, and 5 bases lay between the germline ends. The CDR3 is 11 residues long. The CDR3: CSASQTYEQYF. The CDR3, as DNA: TGCAGTGCTAGCCAGACCTACGAGCAGTACTTC.

The chain carries TRBV7-3 and TRBJ2-2, with D possibly being TRBD1 (6 bases). This CDR3 spans 15 amino acids. From germline, CDR1 is SGHTA and CDR2 FQGTGA. V gave up 5 bases and J gave up 5 bases, with 15 bases separating them. For the CDR3, the DNA is TGTGCCAGCAGCCCCCGGGTAGGGGGAACCGGGGAGCTGTTTTTT. The encoded protein is CASSPRVGGTGELFF.

The chain joins TRBV25-1 to TRBJ1-2; 7 positions agree with TRBD1. CDR1 is MGHDK, CDR2 SYGVNS, per germline. J was trimmed by 6 bases and V by 3 bases; bases with no gene match: 10. This CDR3 spans 15 amino acids. CDR3 nucleotide sequence: TGTGCCAGCAGTGATCCGGGGACAGCGTTGCATGGCTACACCTTC. It translates to CASSDPGTALHGYTF.

This chain joins TRBV10-1 and TRBJ2-4; 8 bases are a match to TRBD1. This CDR3 comprises 12 residues. The V and J ends lost 7 bases and 7 bases, in that order; junction bases with no gene match: 3. Per the germline V gene, CDR1 is WNHNN and CDR2 is SYGVQD (reference sequence). CDR3 protein: CASKRTGNIQYF. Here the CDR3 DNA reads TGCGCCAGCAAGAGGACAGGGAACATTCAGTACTTC.

This chain connects TRBV28 to TRBJ2-3, with TRBD2 matching 7 bases. The V segment lost 6 bases and the J segment 4 bases; nucleotides outside the gene matches: 7. Germline CDR1 reads MDHEN; CDR2 reads SYDVKM. CDR3 length: 14 amino acids. The CDR3: CASRADGLADTQYF. CDR3 bases: TGTGCCAGCAGGGCCGACGGACTAGCAGATACGCAGTATTTT.

V gene TRBV28 combines with J gene TRBJ1-1; TRBD1 matches at 8 bases. The CDR3 spans 15 residues. Germline CDR1 MDHEN, CDR2 SYDVKM. V lost 3 bases and J lost 1; bases outside the gene matches: 4. CDR3 residues: CASSFLGQGNTEAFF. CDR3 DNA: TGTGCCAGCAGTTTCCTAGGACAGGGGAACACTGAAGCTTTCTTT.

With regard to this clone: This could be a read error, since a much larger clone is one nucleotide away. V usage is TRBV9 and J usage is TRBJ1-1; D possibly corresponds to TRBD1 (5 bases). Trimming removed 3 bases from V and 2 bases from J, with 8 bases in between. Per the germline V gene, CDR1 is SGDLS and CDR2 is YYNGEE. The CDR3 runs 13 residues. CDR3 residues: CASSEQVNTEAFF. DNA for the CDR3: TGTGCCAGCAGCGAACAGGTAAACACTGAAGCTTTCTTT.

As to this clone: A read error is possible here, since a much larger clone lies one base away. This chain uses TRBV27 with TRBJ2-1; the D gene is possibly TRBD1 (5 bases). From germline, CDR1 is MNHEY and CDR2 SMNVEV (reference sequence). The CDR3 is 15 residues long. In DNA form, the CDR3 reads TGTGCCAGCAGTCCTCAGGGCCAATCCTACAATGAGCAGCTCTTC. It translates to CASSPQGQSYNEQLF.

Concerning this clone itself: One junction end does not reproduce the germline sequence, and a read error may be involved. This CDR3 is also generated by other DNA sequences in the sample. The gene calls are TRBV29-1 and TRBJ2-1; the match to TRBD2 covers 7 bases. Looked up from germline, CDR1 is SQVTM and CDR2 is ANQGSEA. The CDR3 has 14 amino acids. The CDR3 region is CSGGAGPSYNEQFF. The CDR3 DNA follows: TGTAGCGGAGGAGCGGGACCATCCTACAATGAGCAGTTCTTC.

As for this clone: A far larger clone is off by one base, so a read error is likely. This CDR3 is also generated by other DNA sequences in the sample. This chain uses TRBV30 with TRBJ2-2, with TRBD2 matching over 11 bases. The CDR3 sequence is 17 residues long. Per the germline V gene, CDR1 is GTSNPN and CDR2 is SVGIG (reference sequence). The J segment lost 4 bases and the V segment lost 7 bases, leaving 14 bases of the junction unmatched. The CDR3 nucleotides read TGTGCCTCAAACCCGACTAGCGGGATGGTCCGCACCGGGGAGCTGTTTTTT. This gives the protein CASNPTSGMVRTGELFF.